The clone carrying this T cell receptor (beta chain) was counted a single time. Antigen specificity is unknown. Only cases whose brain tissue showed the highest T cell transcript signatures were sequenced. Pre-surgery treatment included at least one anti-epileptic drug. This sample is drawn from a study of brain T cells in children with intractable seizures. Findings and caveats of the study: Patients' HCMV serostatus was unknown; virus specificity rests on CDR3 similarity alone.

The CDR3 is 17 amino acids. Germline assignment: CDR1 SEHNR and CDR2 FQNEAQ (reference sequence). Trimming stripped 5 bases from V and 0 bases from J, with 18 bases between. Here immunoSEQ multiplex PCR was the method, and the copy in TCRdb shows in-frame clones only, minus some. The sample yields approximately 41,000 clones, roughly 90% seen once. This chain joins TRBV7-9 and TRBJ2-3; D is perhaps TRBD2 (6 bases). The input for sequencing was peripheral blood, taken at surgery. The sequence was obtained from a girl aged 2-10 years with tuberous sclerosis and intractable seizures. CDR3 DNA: TGTGCCAGCAGCCGGGGTATGGGGGACTTTAGCACAGATACGCAGTATTTT. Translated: CASSRGMGDFSTDTQYF.